This T cell receptor beta chain was observed in a study of T cells expressing NK-cell markers. Study context: The study sequenced eight donors, seven HCMV-seropositive and one seronegative. Study-level points and caveats: Five to seven of the donors carried dominant NKG2C+ clonotypes that took up 1.0-7.0% of their CD8+ T cells.

The V gene's germline CDR1 is SGHAT and CDR2 FQNNGV. This CDR3 is built from 17 residues. Details on this clonotype: Its antigen is unidentified.

One entry per CDR3 protein, without DNA, is what TCRdb gives after re-calling the 5' RACE reads. In total, the table holds under 200,000 distinct CDR3 sequences. The chain carries TRBV11-2 and TRBJ2-1. Sequencing was performed on blood T cells: a sorted CD56 or NKG2C T cell subset, CD4+ or CD8+ T cells, or bulk PBMC T cells (not recorded which). The TCR was taken from a woman aged 18 to 75 in good health. The CDR3 spells CASSLEASWRSYNEQFF.